This record concerns one T cell receptor (beta chain) sequence. This clone's antigen is unknown. The sample holds no much larger clone one base away, and base qualities are not on file. These data originate in a study of T cells in localized non-small cell lung cancer (TCRdb year 2020). For the wider study: The study analyzed T cell repertoires of around 250 early-stage NSCLC patients, comparing tumors and uninvolved tumor-adjacent lungs. The cohort was made up of 236 treatment-naive NSCLC patients whose localized lung tumors had been resected. The mean age of the NSCLC patients was 50 to 85 years, with 120 to 150 men and around 100 women. The full study reports these points: Because multi-region sequencing of the tumors was not done, intratumor heterogeneity could not be ruled out. Uninvolved tumor-adjacent lung showed the highest T cell clonality, higher than tumor, which suggests more focused antigenic responses in the adjacent lung. A median of around 57 of the top 100 tumor clones were detected in paired uninvolved adjacent lung, and some 28 of these tumor clones were also found among the top 100 clones of the paired uninvolved adjacent lung. Since the design was exploratory, TCR variables were selected using unadjusted p-values with no false-discovery rate correction. Longer overall survival was associated with higher blood T cell density, whereas shorter survival was associated with higher adjacent-lung clonality.

The immunoSEQ Assay was used to sequence TCR beta CDR3 regions from DNA. Regarding the original processing steps: To compute T cell density, TCR beta template counts were normalized to usable DNA, which was estimated by amplifying housekeeping genes. Richness was estimated using the preseqR package, with extrapolation to 400,000 templates for PBMC samples and to 120,000 templates for tissue samples. Clonality was taken to be one minus Pielou's evenness. To identify tissue-enriched TCRs, differential abundance testing was run on productive amino-acid clonotypes with a minimum total count of 5 and an alpha of 0.1. The Jaccard Index and the Morisita Overlap Index were used to measure repertoire overlap between compartments. TCR beta CDR3s were clustered by GLIPH together with public tetramer-defined viral CDR3s, and at least three viral sequences plus V-gene enrichment were required for viral motifs. TCRdb limited this immuneACCESS table to in-frame rearrangements with V and J called. A share of clones is missing; checked studies link under half to unresolved V genes, and the rest is unexplained. From that table come the V and J calls and clone size; the DNA was used to work out D and trimming. The sample data list 24,000 or so clones, and approximately 89% of these were observed just once. The top ten constitute approximately 9.4% of the sample.

At diagnosis, tumor, uninvolved tumor-adjacent lung and peripheral blood were collected and then preserved as a mix of FFPE and fresh-frozen material. For TCR repertoire profiling, blood samples were analyzed in the form of peripheral blood mononuclear cells. The sequences come from peripheral blood mononuclear cells, collected before any cancer treatment. This receptor was taken from a woman aged 35 to 70 with stage III lung adenocarcinoma.

The sequenced DNA: TGCGCCAGCAGCCGGGGGGGACCCAATTCACCCCTCCACTTT. This yields the protein CASSRGGPNSPLHF. Rearrangement joined TRBV4-1 to TRBJ1-6; TRBD1 is possibly the D segment (5 matching bases). The germline V gene encodes CDR1 MGHRA and CDR2 YSYEKL. Trimming costs V 4 bases and J 7 bases, and their ends lie 11 bases apart. The CDR3 runs 14 residues from the cysteine to the phenylalanine. The sequence is cut down to CDR3 DNA, 42 bases in frame from base 1.